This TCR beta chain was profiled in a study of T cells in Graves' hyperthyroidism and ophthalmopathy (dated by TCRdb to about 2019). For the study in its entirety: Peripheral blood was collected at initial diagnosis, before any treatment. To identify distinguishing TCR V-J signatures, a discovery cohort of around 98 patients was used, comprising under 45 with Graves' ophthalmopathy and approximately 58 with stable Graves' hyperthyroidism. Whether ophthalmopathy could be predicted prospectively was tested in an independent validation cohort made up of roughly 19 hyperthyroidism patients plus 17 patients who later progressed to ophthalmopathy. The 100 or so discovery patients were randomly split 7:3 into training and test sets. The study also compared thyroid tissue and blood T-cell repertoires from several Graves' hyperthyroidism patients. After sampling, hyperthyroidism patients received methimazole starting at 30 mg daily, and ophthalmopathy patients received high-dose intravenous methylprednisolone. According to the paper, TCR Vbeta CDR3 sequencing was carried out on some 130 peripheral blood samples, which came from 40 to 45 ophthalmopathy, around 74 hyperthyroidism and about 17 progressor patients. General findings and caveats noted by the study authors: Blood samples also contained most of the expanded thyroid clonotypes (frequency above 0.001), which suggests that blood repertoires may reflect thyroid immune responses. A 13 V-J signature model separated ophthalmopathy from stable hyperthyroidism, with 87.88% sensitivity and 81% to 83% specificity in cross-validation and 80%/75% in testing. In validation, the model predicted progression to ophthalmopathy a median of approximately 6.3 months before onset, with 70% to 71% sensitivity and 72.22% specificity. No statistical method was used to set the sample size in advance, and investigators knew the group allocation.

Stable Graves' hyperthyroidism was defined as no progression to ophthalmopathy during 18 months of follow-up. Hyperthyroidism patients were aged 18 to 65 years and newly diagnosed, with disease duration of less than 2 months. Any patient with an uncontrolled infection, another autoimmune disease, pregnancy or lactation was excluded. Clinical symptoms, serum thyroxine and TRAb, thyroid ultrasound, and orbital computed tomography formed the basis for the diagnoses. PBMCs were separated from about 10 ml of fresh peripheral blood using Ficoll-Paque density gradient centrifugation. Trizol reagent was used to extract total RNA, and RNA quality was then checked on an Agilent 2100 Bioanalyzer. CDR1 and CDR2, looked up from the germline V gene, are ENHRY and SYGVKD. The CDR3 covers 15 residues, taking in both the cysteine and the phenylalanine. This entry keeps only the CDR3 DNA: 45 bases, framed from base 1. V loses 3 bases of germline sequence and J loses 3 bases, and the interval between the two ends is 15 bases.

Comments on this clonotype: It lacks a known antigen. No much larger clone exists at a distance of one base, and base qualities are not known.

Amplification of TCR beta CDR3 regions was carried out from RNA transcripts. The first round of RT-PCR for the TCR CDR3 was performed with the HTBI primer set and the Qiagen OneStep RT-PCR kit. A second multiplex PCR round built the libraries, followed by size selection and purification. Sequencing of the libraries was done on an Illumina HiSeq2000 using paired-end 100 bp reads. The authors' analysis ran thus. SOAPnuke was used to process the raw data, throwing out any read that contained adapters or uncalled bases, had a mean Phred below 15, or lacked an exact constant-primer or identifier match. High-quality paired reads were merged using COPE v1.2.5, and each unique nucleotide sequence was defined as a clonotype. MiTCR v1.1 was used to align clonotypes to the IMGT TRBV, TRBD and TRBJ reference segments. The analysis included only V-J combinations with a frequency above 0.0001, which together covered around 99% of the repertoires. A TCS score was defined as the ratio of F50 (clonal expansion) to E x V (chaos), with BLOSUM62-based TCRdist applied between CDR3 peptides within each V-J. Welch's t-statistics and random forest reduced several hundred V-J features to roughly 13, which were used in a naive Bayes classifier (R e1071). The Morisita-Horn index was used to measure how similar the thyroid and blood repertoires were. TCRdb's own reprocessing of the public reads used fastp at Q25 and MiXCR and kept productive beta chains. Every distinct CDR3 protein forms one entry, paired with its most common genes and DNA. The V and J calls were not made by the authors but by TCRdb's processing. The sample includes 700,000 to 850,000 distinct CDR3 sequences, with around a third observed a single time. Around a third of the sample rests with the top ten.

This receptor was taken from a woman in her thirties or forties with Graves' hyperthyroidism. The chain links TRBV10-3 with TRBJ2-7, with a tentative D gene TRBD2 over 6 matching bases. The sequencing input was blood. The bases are TGTGCCATCAGTGACCCCGTGGGAGGACACTACGAGCAGTACTTC. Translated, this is CAISDPVGGHYEQYF.